The text below deals with one T cell receptor beta chain. This receptor's antigen is unknown. Base qualities were left out, and no much larger clone turns up one base away. This specimen comes from a study of a mutant IDH1 vaccine in newly diagnosed glioma (dated by TCRdb to the early 2020s). Regarding the study in general: Patients were given eight vaccinations, in weeks 1, 3, 5, 7, 11, 15, 19 and 23, which matched visits V03 through V10. In the chemotherapy-containing groups, vaccination started alongside temozolomide cycles, whereas in patients who had radiotherapy alone it started 4-6 weeks after radiotherapy. Of the approximately 29 treated patients, approximately 60% were male and about 40% were female, and a mean age of roughly 40 years was recorded. Before enrollment, most patients had been given radiochemotherapy with temozolomide as standard therapy, while the rest had received either radiotherapy alone or temozolomide alone. Six visits were used for peripheral blood collection: V03 (baseline), V05, V07, V10, V12 and V13. Longitudinal TCRB deep sequencing was performed for 20 to 30 treated patients wherever samples were available for exploratory analyses.

Unmatched junction bases come to 3, with V trimmed by 2 bases and J by 0 bases. The CDR3 measures 15 amino acids from cysteine to phenylalanine. Left in the record is the CDR3 DNA by itself, 45 bases read in frame from the first base. The germline V gene gives CDR1 as SGHDN and CDR2 as FVKESK. Results the study describes overall, beyond this receptor: Immune responses induced by the vaccine were seen in about 93% of patients across multiple MHC alleles. PBMC samples for TCRB deep sequencing were selected based on availability. Changes in the top peripheral T cell clonotypes picked up by TCRB sequencing did not appear to be linked to pseudoprogression. According to the authors, sample limitations meant that analyses of patient blood samples could not be reproduced.

The method was the immunoSEQ multiplex PCR assay. Rearranged TCR beta chain sequences were amplified with the hsTCRB Kit following the manufacturer's protocol. Sequencing of TCRB libraries was carried out on an Illumina MiSeq. The authors' analysis ran thus. The proprietary platform of the kit vendor was used for demultiplexing, trimming and gene mapping. TCRdb carries this immuneACCESS record with in-frame sequences only. Its versions omit some clonotypes, under half of them owing to an unresolved V gene in the studies checked, with the rest unexplained. V and J calls and clone size are copied from that table; D and trimming were computed from the DNA. The sample table holds tens of thousands of clones, of which around 82% were seen once. The ten most abundant clones make up approximately 3% of the sample. The time point label, as the study defines it: week 5, during vaccination. Each vaccine dose was 300 ug of a 20-mer mutant IDH1 peptide in Montanide, given subcutaneously with topical imiquimod. Donors had newly diagnosed WHO grade 3 or 4 IDH1-mutant astrocytomas with loss of nuclear ATRX. The samples were drawn from NOA16, a multicentre, single-arm, open-label phase I trial in Germany that tested a mutant IDH1 peptide vaccine in humans for the first time. The DNeasy Blood and Tissue Kit was used to extract genomic DNA from EDTA blood for TCRB sequencing.

The V and J genes are TRBV14 and TRBJ1-1, with 7 bases in between that match TRBD1. The specimen was PBMCs, collected from a glioma patient whose treatment included an IDH1 peptide vaccine. This sequence was found in a woman in her late teens or twenties with glioma. Some clones in this sample may be carry-over from other donors' samples. The CDR3 here reads CASSQRTGLNTEAFF. The nucleotide sequence reads TGTGCCAGCAGCCAAAGGACAGGCCTGAACACTGAAGCTTTCTTT.